This T cell receptor (beta chain) was sequenced in a study of spatial heterogeneity in lung cancer. Overall study context: Each unique TCR and UMI combination was seen more than ten times on average in raw reads.

The germline gives CDR1 SQVTM, CDR2 ANQGSEA. V was pared by 6 bases and J by 4 bases, with 21 bases of the junction left unmatched. CDR3 size: 18 residues. This clonotype was detected many times. Stated time point: blood at routine non-recurrence follow-up after resection. No cell sorting; template was whole RNA from tumor, lung tissue or PBMC. TCRdb re-derived calls from the 5' RACE reads in MiXCR, one entry per CDR3 protein. The sample holds 110,000 or so distinct CDR3 sequences; more than 10% are singletons and the top ten take roughly a quarter. The rearrangement uses TRBV29-1 and TRBJ2-1, with TRBD2 identical over 7 bases. The sequence came from a female donor with early-stage non-small cell lung cancer. This material consisted of PBMCs, taken at follow-up. DNA for the CDR3: TGCAGCGTAGATCCACCGAGACTAGCAGGGAGGGCATACAATGAGCAGTTCTTC. Translating gives CSVDPPRLAGRAYNEQFF.